The 25 T cell receptor beta chains presented below share a single source sample, sequenced in a study of blood T cell repertoires in COVID-19. Profiled with immunoSEQ multiplex PCR; TCRdb holds only in-frame clones, not every one. The profile shows 300,000 to 450,000 clones, 87% of them singletons. Sequencing was performed on PBMCs or T cells enriched from blood (not recorded which). Source of these receptors: a woman aged 25 to 45 who had recovered from COVID-19.

The chain uses TRBV5-8 and TRBJ1-4; D might be TRBD1 (6 bases). Trimming removed 6 bases at V and 15 bases at J, with 15 bases between. CDR3 size: 11 residues. Germline CDR1 is SGHTS and CDR2 is YDEGEE. The CDR3 DNA reads as TGTGCCAGCATGGTTTTGGACAGAATGTTTTTT. Its protein is CASMVLDRMFF.

The V gene is TRBV27, the J gene TRBJ1-2; D not certain. This CDR3 region has 13 residues. Germline CDR1 reads MNHEY; CDR2 reads SMNVEV (reference sequence). Deletions cut 6 bases from V and 3 bases from J, with 11 bases between. The CDR3: CASSPDTDYGYTF. Here the CDR3 DNA reads TGTGCCAGCAGCCCTGACACAGACTATGGCTACACCTTC.

The chain links TRBV19 to TRBJ1-1; a weak D match, TRBD1 (6 bases). The CDR3 consists of 14 residues. Germline CDR1 reads LNHDA; CDR2 reads SQIVND (reference sequence). Trimming took 7 bases from V and 6 from J, leaving 18 bases between them. As DNA, the CDR3 is TGTGCCAGTACCCCTCTCCCAGGGGACCCTGAAGCTTTCTTT. Protein product: CASTPLPGDPEAFF. Looking up the rest from reference TRBV19 and TRBJ1-1 gives the full variable domain: DGGITQSPKYLFRKEGQNVTLSCEQNLNHDAMYWYRQDPGQGLRLIYYSQIVNDFQKGDIAEGYSVSREKKESFPLTVTSAQKNPTAFYLCASTPLPGDPEAFFGQGTRLTVV.

The J gene is TRBJ2-1, the V gene TRBV18; possible D gene TRBD2, 5 bases. The CDR3 is 14 residues long. The V gene lost 4 bases and the J gene lost 9 bases, with 16 bases spanning the gap. CDR1 is KGHSH and CDR2 is LQKENI in the germline V gene. The CDR3 region has the DNA TGTGCCAGCTCACTCATAGAGGGTCTGCGTGAGCAGTTCTTC. Amino acids: CASSLIEGLREQFF.

This chain joins TRBV7-8 and TRBJ1-3, with 10 bases lining up with TRBD1. The trim removed 6 bases at V and 8 bases at J, leaving 4 bases unmatched. The germline V gene encodes CDR1 SGHVS and CDR2 FQNEAQ. This CDR3 is built from 13 residues. CDR3 DNA sequence: TGTGCCAGCAGGGCCGGGACAGGGGACACCATATATTTT. This gives the protein CASRAGTGDTIYF.

The V gene is TRBV28, the J gene TRBJ2-7; D is perhaps TRBD2 (6 bases). Trimming left V 7 bases short and J 1 base short, with 17 bases between. The CDR3 runs to 15 residues. Germline CDR1 reads MDHEN; CDR2 reads SYDVKM. CDR3 in amino acids: CASIPAGRGSYEQYF. Here the CDR3 DNA reads TGTGCCAGCATCCCCGCCGGGAGAGGGTCCTACGAGCAGTACTTC.

V and J are TRBV5-4 and TRBJ2-1; 7 bases fit TRBD1. The CDR3 has 15 residues. The V gene end was trimmed by 0 bases and the J gene end by 8 bases; junction bases not matched to a gene: 8. Germline lookup yields CDR1 SGHNT and CDR2 YYREEE (reference sequence). CDR3 loop: CASSLVLQGTDEQFF. CDR3 DNA sequence: TGTGCCAGCAGCTTGGTTTTACAGGGGACCGATGAGCAGTTCTTC.

This chain links TRBV7-2 with TRBJ2-7, with TRBD1 matching 11 bases. The CDR3 runs to 14 residues. The trim removed 4 bases at V and 5 bases at J, leaving 4 bases unmatched. Germline loops: CDR1 SGHTA, CDR2 FQGNSA. This CDR3 reads CASSSGQGVDEQYF. In DNA, the CDR3 is TGTGCCAGCAGCTCGGGACAGGGGGTCGACGAGCAGTACTTC.

The chain joins TRBV21-1 to TRBJ2-4; TRBD1 is the table's D call, not checked against the DNA. TRBV21-1 is listed as a pseudogene. The CDR3 loop spans 15 amino acids. The CDR3: CASNLMGQGQNIQYF. The DNA of the CDR3 is TGTGCCAGCAACCTGATGGGACAGGGTCAAAACATTCAGTACTTC.

This clone was picked up one time. This chain links TRBV5-1 with TRBJ1-2; D possibly corresponds to TRBD1 (5 bases). The germline V and J ends were trimmed by 3 bases and 2 bases, with 8 bases remaining between them. Germline V gene data show CDR1 as SGHRS and CDR2 as YFSETQ. CDR3 length: 13 residues. In nucleotides, the CDR3 is TGCGCCAGCAGCTCACAGGAGAACTATGGCTACACCTTC. Translated: CASSSQENYGYTF. The whole variable domain, remainder taken from reference TRBV5-1 and TRBJ1-2, is KAGVTQTPRYLIKTRGQQVTLSCSPISGHRSVSWYQQTPGQGLQFLFEYFSETQRNKGNFPGRFSGRQFSNSRSEMNVSTLELGDSALYLCASSSQENYGYTFGSGTRLTVV.

V gene TRBV7-2 combines with J gene TRBJ1-5; D gene ambiguous. The CDR3 contains 15 residues. Per germline, CDR1 SGHTA and CDR2 FQGNSA. V lost 3 bases and J lost 0, with 9 bases in between. CDR3 sequence (DNA): TGTGCCAGCAGCTTTGGGCAAGATAGCAATCAGCCCCAGCATTTT. Translation: CASSFGQDSNQPQHF. The full variable domain, rest sourced from reference TRBV7-2 and TRBJ1-5, is GAGVSQSPSNKVTEKGKDVELRCDPISGHTALYWYRQSLGQGLEFLIYFQGNSAPDKSGLPSDRFSAERTGGSVSTLTIQRTQQEDSAVYLCASSFGQDSNQPQHFGDGTRLSIL.

This clone was picked up one time. The chain links TRBV7-9 to TRBJ2-3, with D possibly matching TRBD2 (6 bases). Trimming shortened V by 6 bases and J by 6 bases, and 13 bases separated the two germline ends. CDR1 and CDR2 (germline): SEHNR, FQNEAQ (reference sequence). The CDR3 has 13 residues. Here the CDR3 reads CASSSGGMDTQYF. The CDR3 region has the DNA TGTGCCAGCAGTTCTGGGGGGATGGATACGCAGTATTTT. Combining the CDR3 with reference TRBV7-9 and TRBJ2-3 gives the whole variable domain DTGVSQNPRHKITKRGQNVTFRCDPISEHNRLYWYRQTLGQGPEFLTYFQNEAQLEKSRLLSDRFSAERPKGSFSTLEIQRTEQGDSAMYLCASSSGGMDTQYFGPGTRLTVL.

The chain employs TRBV5-4 and TRBJ1-6; 11 nucleotides line up with TRBD1. This CDR3 has 14 amino acids. V lost 4 bases, J lost 8 bases, and 2 bases stayed unmatched. The V gene's germline CDR1 is SGHNT and CDR2 YYREEE (reference sequence). CDR3 nucleotides: TGTGCCAGCAGCAGGGACAGGGGGGATTCACCCCTCCACTTT. Its translation is CASSRDRGDSPLHF.

The V call is TRBV30, the J call TRBJ2-7; possible D gene TRBD1, 5 bases. The germline gives CDR1 GTSNPN, CDR2 SVGIG (reference sequence). V dropped 0 bases and J dropped 2 bases, with 14 bases sitting between them. There are 15 residues in the CDR3. CDR3 DNA sequence: TGTGCCTGGAGTGTAAGAGGCAGGGAACCCTACGAGCAGTACTTC. It is translated as CAWSVRGREPYEQYF.

V usage is TRBV7-6 and J usage is TRBJ2-2, with 10 bases identical to TRBD2. Per the germline V gene, CDR1 is SGHVS and CDR2 is FNYEAQ. CDR3 length: 18 residues. The V and J ends lost 2 bases and 4 bases, in that order; junction bases with no gene match: 10. The DNA of the CDR3 is TGTGCCAGCAGCTTAAAACCAGCGGGGGGGCCTCTCACCGGGGAGCTGTTTTTT. This sequence encodes CASSLKPAGGPLTGELFF.

About this clone itself: The sample has other DNA sequences that encode this CDR3 too. The rearrangement joins TRBV19 to TRBJ1-5; D remains unclear. The CDR3 extends over 12 amino acids. The ends were cut back, 5 bases at V and 8 bases at J, with 10 bases in the middle. The V gene's germline CDR1 is LNHDA and CDR2 SQIVND (reference sequence). CDR3 region: CASSPLGEPQHF. CDR3 DNA sequence: TGTGCCAGTAGTCCCCTCGGGGAGCCCCAGCATTTT.

The chain joins TRBV28 to TRBJ1-5, with no clear D. CDR3 length equals 13 residues. The germline CDR1 and CDR2 sequences are MDHEN and SYDVKM. V was clipped by 10 bases and J by 0 bases, with 10 bases between them. The DNA of the CDR3 is TGTGCCACCTGCGCGGATAGCAATCAGCCCCAGCATTTT. This codes for CATCADSNQPQHF.

The chain carries TRBV5-8 and TRBJ1-1; TRBD1 agrees at 7 bases. V shed 2 bases, J shed 0 bases, and the junction held 4 bases outside the gene matches. This CDR3 has 15 residues. Germline CDR1 is SGHTS and CDR2 is YDEGEE. The CDR3 sequence is CASSLLDRVNTEAFF. In nucleotides, the CDR3 is TGTGCCAGCAGCTTACTCGACAGGGTGAACACTGAAGCTTTCTTT.

The gene calls are TRBV28 and TRBJ2-2, with D possibly being TRBD1 (6 bases). CDR1 is MDHEN and CDR2 is SYDVKM in the germline V gene. With 2 bases removed from V and 1 base from J, the gap between germline ends came to 14 bases. The CDR3 totals 17 residues. The CDR3 is CASSLGGQGKNTGELFF. In DNA form, the CDR3 reads TGTGCCAGCAGTTTAGGCGGTCAGGGGAAGAACACCGGGGAGCTGTTTTTT.

This chain joins TRBV14 and TRBJ2-3, with D maybe TRBD1 (6 bases). Per the germline V gene, CDR1 is SGHDN and CDR2 is FVKESK. V was cut by 3 bases and J by 5 bases, with 21 bases left in between. CDR3 length: 17 amino acids. CDR3 amino acids: CASSQTRGGGSEDTQYF. CDR3 in DNA: TGTGCCAGCAGCCAGACCAGGGGTGGCGGTTCAGAAGATACGCAGTATTTT.

The chain links TRBV7-9 to TRBJ1-5; 7 bases align to TRBD1. Losses at the gene ends were 5 bases for V and 7 bases for J; bases not matched to a gene: 8. Germline V CDR1 and CDR2: SEHNR, FQNEAQ (reference sequence). The CDR3 consists of 14 residues. DNA of the CDR3: TGTGCCAGCAGCCGGACAGGCCGAGGGCAGCCCCAGCATTTT. Translated, it gives CASSRTGRGQPQHF.

V is TRBV19 and J is TRBJ2-1; 11 nucleotides line up with TRBD2. Germline V CDR1 and CDR2: LNHDA, SQIVND (reference sequence). The trim removed 7 bases at V and 7 bases at J, leaving 9 bases unmatched. This CDR3 has 15 residues. CDR3 in amino acids: CASNSSGGVKNEQFF. The DNA of the CDR3 is TGTGCCAGTAACAGTAGCGGGGGGGTTAAAAATGAGCAGTTCTTC.

The rearrangement uses TRBV29-1 and TRBJ1-2, with TRBD1 identical over 7 bases. The germline V gene has CDR1 SQVTM and CDR2 ANQGSEA. This CDR3 contains 13 residues. Trimming removed 8 bases from V and 4 bases from J; junction bases left unmatched: 10. The CDR3 coding sequence is TGCAGCACTCAATCCGGGACAGCCTATGGCTACACCTTC. This gives the protein CSTQSGTAYGYTF. Full variable domain (missing parts from reference TRBV29-1 and TRBJ1-2): SAVISQKPSRDICQRGTSLTIQCQVDSQVTMMFWYRQQPGQSLTLIATANQGSEATYESGFVIDKFPISRPNLTFSTLTVSNMSPEDSSIYLCSTQSGTAYGYTFGSGTRLTVV.

The CDR3 protein is CASSQAGYNSPLHF. Here the CDR3 DNA reads TGTGCCAGCAGCCAAGCAGGGTACAATTCACCCCTCCACTTT. The rearrangement links TRBV3-1 (or the pseudogene TRBV3-2) to TRBJ1-6; D may be TRBD1 (5 bases). Germline V CDR1 and CDR2: LGHDT, YNNKEL (reference sequence). The CDR3 sequence is 14 residues long. The V and J ends lost 1 base and 7 bases respectively, with 8 bases between them.

This chain joins TRBV4-3 and TRBJ1-2; TRBD1 matches at 12 bases. The trim removed 3 bases at V and 8 bases at J, leaving 4 bases unmatched. Germline V lookup: CDR1 LGHNA, CDR2 YSLEER. CDR3 size: 14 residues. The CDR3 bases are TGCGCCAGCAGCCAGGGACAGGGGGCAGGAGGCTACACCTTC. As protein: CASSQGQGAGGYTF.